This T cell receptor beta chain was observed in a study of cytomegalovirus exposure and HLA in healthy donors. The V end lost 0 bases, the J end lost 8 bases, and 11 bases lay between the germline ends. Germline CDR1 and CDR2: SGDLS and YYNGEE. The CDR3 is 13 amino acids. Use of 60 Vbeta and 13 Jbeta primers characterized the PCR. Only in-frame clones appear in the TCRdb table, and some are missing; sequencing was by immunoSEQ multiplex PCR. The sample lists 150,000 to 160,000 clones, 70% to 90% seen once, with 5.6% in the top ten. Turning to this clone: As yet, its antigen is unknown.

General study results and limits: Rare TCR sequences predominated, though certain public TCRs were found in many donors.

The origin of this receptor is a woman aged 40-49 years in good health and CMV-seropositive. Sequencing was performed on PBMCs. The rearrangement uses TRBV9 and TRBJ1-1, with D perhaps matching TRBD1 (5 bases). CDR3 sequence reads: CASSVGTGYEAFF. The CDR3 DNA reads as TGTGCCAGCAGCGTAGGAACAGGATACGAAGCTTTCTTT.